This T cell receptor (beta chain) was recorded in a study of Ad26.COV2.S vaccination and SARS-CoV-2 variants. Study-level information: Sample donor was a member of the COV1001 Ad26.COV2.S trial arm. Once, or twice with 56 days between doses, Ad26.COV2.S was given intramuscularly. General study results and limits: Measures of TCR breadth and depth may have fallen short of total T cell responses.

Regarding treatment: roughly 19 received Ad26.COV2.S at low or high dose, single or two shots; about 5 received placebo; per-sample allocation not given. Collection of samples fell on day 63 after the first vaccine or placebo injection. This person who donated was an adult of 18-55 years in Boston. This clone was found once. Its antigen is not known. Germline CDR1 reads SNHLY; CDR2 reads FYNNEI. There are 12 residues in the CDR3. Trimming pared 4 bases from V and 5 bases from J, leaving 8 bases between. Clones were read by immunoSEQ multiplex PCR, and TCRdb kept only the in-frame ones, dropping some. Of about 400,000 clones in the sample, roughly 85% were seen once.

Sample: peripheral blood, taken in a trial of Ad26.COV2.S vaccine versus placebo. This rearrangement joins TRBV2 to TRBJ1-2; D is undetermined. This TCR was recovered from a person aged 18-65 years who received the Ad26.COV2.S COVID-19 vaccine or a placebo. CDR3 in DNA: TGTGCCAGCAGTGTCATCCGTTATGGCTACACCTTC. Amino acid sequence: CASSVIRYGYTF. The full variable domain, rest sourced from reference TRBV2 and TRBJ1-2, is EPEVTQTPSHQVTQMGQEVILRCVPISNHLYFYWYRQILGQKVEFLVSFYNNEISEKSEIFDDQFSVERPDGSNFTLKIRSTKLEDSAMYFCASSVIRYGYTFGSGTRLTVV.